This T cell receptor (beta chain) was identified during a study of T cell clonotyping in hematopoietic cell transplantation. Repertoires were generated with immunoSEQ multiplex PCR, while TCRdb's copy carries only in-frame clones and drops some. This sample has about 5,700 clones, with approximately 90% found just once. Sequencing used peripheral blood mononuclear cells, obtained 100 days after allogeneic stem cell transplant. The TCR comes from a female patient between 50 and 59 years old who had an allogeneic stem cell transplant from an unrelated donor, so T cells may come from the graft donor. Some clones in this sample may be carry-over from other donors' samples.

The CDR3 DNA reads as TGTGCCTGGAGTGTTTTGGGTTTAGGGGAAAAACTGTTTTTT. This encodes CAWSVLGLGEKLFF. V and J are TRBV30 and TRBJ1-4; D unclear. Trimming took off 0 bases at V and 8 bases at J, with 13 bases between the two ends. CDR1 and CDR2 from the germline V gene are GTSNPN and SVGIG (reference sequence). The CDR3 spans 14 residues.